These 25 T cell receptor beta chains came from one sample sequenced in a study of blood T cell repertoires in COVID-19. Only in-frame clones appear in the TCRdb table, and some are missing; sequencing was by immunoSEQ multiplex PCR. The sample has more than 200,000 clones; more than 75% are singletons. The sequenced sample consisted of PBMCs or T cells enriched from blood (not recorded which). The receptors stem from a man aged 30 to 45 with acute COVID-19.

The rearrangement joins TRBV10-3 to TRBJ1-5; maybe TRBD1 (6 bases). CDR1 is ENHRY, CDR2 SYGVKD, per germline. Trimming took off 8 bases at V and 4 bases at J, with 15 bases between the two ends. The CDR3 length is 14 residues. The CDR3 is CAIGPGGSNQPQHF. DNA for the CDR3: TGTGCCATCGGCCCGGGGGGCTCGAATCAGCCCCAGCATTTT.

The chain has TRBV6-4 and TRBJ1-2; 7 nucleotides align to TRBD1. CDR1 MRHNA and CDR2 SNTAGT come from the germline V gene. The ends lost 3 bases at V and 2 bases at J; junction bases unmatched: 6. The CDR3 is 15 residues long. The CDR3, as DNA: TGTGCCAGCAGTGAGGACGAAGGGGGCAACTATGGCTACACCTTC. The encoded protein is CASSEDEGGNYGYTF.

The rearrangement joins TRBV6-1 to TRBJ1-6; 7 positions match TRBD1. CDR3 size: 15 residues. The junction had 4 bases not matched to a gene; V was cut back by 3 bases and J by 5 bases. From germline, CDR1 is MNHNS and CDR2 SASEGT. In nucleotides, the CDR3 is TGTGCCAGCAGTGAGGGTACAGGGGATAATTCACCCCTCCACTTT. Translating it yields CASSEGTGDNSPLHF.

V is TRBV27 and J is TRBJ2-1; 9 nucleotides align to TRBD1. Germline loops: CDR1 MNHEY, CDR2 SMNVEV (reference sequence). The V gene end was trimmed by 1 base and the J gene end by 4 bases; junction bases not matched to a gene: 14. This CDR3 is 19 amino acids long. CDR3 sequence (DNA): TGTGCCAGCAGTTTATATACCCACCGAGGACAGGGGAAATACAATGAGCAGTTCTTC. Translated, it gives CASSLYTHRGQGKYNEQFF.

The chain employs TRBV27 and TRBJ1-2; 9 bases line up with TRBD1. The V and J ends lost 5 bases and 0 bases, in that order; junction bases with no gene match: 16. The CDR3 sequence is 19 residues long. CDR1 and CDR2 (germline): MNHEY, SMNVEV (reference sequence). CDR3 bases: TGTGCCAGCAGTGGCTCCCGACCGGGACAGGGACTTACTAACTATGGCTACACCTTC. As protein: CASSGSRPGQGLTNYGYTF.

This chain uses TRBV7-3 with TRBJ2-1; 10 nucleotides match TRBD2. The V gene end was trimmed by 5 bases and the J gene end by 7 bases; junction bases not matched to a gene: 5. The CDR3 covers 14 residues. Germline V gene sequence: CDR1 SGHTA, CDR2 FQGTGA. The CDR3 coding sequence is TGTGCCAGCAGCCCCGGACTAGCGGTAAATGAGCAGTTCTTC. The encoded protein is CASSPGLAVNEQFF.

The chain links TRBV6-1 to TRBJ1-3, with D possibly being TRBD1 (6 bases). Trimming took off 1 base at V and 2 bases at J, with 9 bases between the two ends. Germline lookup yields CDR1 MNHNS and CDR2 SASEGT. The CDR3 spans 15 residues. This CDR3 reads CASSEEGTTGNTIYF. The DNA for the CDR3 is TGTGCCAGCAGTGAAGAAGGGACAACTGGAAACACCATATATTTT.

This clone has a single count. The chain uses TRBV16 and TRBJ2-2; 7 bases map to TRBD1. With V trimmed by 4 bases and J by 3 bases, 8 bases remained unmatched. Germline CDR1 KGHSY, CDR2 FQNENV. This CDR3 comprises 16 residues. In DNA, the CDR3 is TGTGCCAGCAGCCGAGTGACAGGGTGGGACACCGGGGAGCTGTTTTTT. It translates to CASSRVTGWDTGELFF. Filled out from reference TRBV16 and TRBJ2-2, the complete variable domain reads GEEVAQTPKHLVRGEGQKAKLYCAPIKGHSYVFWYQQVLKNEFKFLISFQNENVFDETGMPKERFSAKCLPNSPCSLEIQATKLEDSAVYFCASSRVTGWDTGELFFGEGSRLTVL.

Notes on this clone: The junction departs from the called germline gene at one end, perhaps through a read error. The rearrangement links TRBV6-1 to TRBJ2-7, with a possible D match to TRBD1 (6 bases). CDR1 and CDR2 from the germline V gene are MNHNS and SASEGT. CDR3 size: 15 residues. The CDR3 nucleotides read TGTGCCAGCAGGGAAGACCTTAGGACAGCCTACGAGCAGTACTTC. Translation gives CASREDLRTAYEQYF.

V gene TRBV27 combines with J gene TRBJ2-7; TRBD2 matches 10 bases. V dropped 8 bases and J dropped 3; count of bases not matched to a gene: 19. The germline V gene has CDR1 MNHEY and CDR2 SMNVEV (reference sequence). This CDR3 has 18 residues. DNA for the CDR3: TGTGCCAGCTGGACCCGGAGCTTCCAGCGGGGGGGAAGCTACGAGCAGTACTTC. This codes for CASWTRSFQRGGSYEQYF.

The chain combines TRBV2 with TRBJ2-7; 7 positions match TRBD2. J gave up 1 base and V 8 bases, and 8 bases lay outside the gene matches. This CDR3 is 14 amino acids long. Germline loops: CDR1 SNHLY, CDR2 FYNNEI. The CDR3 sequence is CASRFTGGSYEQYF. CDR3 coding DNA: TGTGCCAGCCGATTTACGGGGGGATCCTACGAGCAGTACTTC.

The rearrangement links TRBV19 to TRBJ1-1, with a possible D match to TRBD1 (6 bases). The germline gives CDR1 LNHDA, CDR2 SQIVND (reference sequence). The germline V and J ends were trimmed by 6 bases and 5 bases, with 16 bases remaining between them. The CDR3 runs to 14 residues. CDR3 loop: CASRIQGSRTEAFF. The CDR3 DNA reads TGTGCCAGTAGAATCCAGGGGTCGAGGACTGAAGCTTTCTTT.

J is TRBJ1-3 and V is TRBV9, with unresolved D. CDR1 is SGDLS and CDR2 is YYNGEE in the germline V gene. Deletions cut 0 bases from V and 2 bases from J, with 15 bases between. This CDR3 region has 17 residues. CDR3 in DNA: TGTGCCAGCAGCGTAGTTAGTACGTGGGCGCCTGGAAACACCATATATTTT. The encoded protein is CASSVVSTWAPGNTIYF. Full variable domain (remainder filled in from reference TRBV9 and TRBJ1-3): DSGVTQTPKHLITATGQRVTLRCSPRSGDLSVYWYQQSLDQGLQFLIQYYNGEERAKGNILERFSAQQFPDLHSELNLSSLELGDSALYFCASSVVSTWAPGNTIYFGEGSWLTVV.

The rearrangement uses TRBV5-4 and TRBJ1-4; D might be TRBD1 (5 bases). The CDR3 has 14 residues. V lost 0 bases to trimming and J lost 4 bases, with 7 bases between them. Germline-derived CDR1 and CDR2 are SGHNT and YYREEE (reference sequence). Here the CDR3 DNA reads TGTGCCAGCAGCTTGGGGGGCGTTAATGAAAAACTGTTTTTT. It yields the protein CASSLGGVNEKLFF.

Written as DNA, the CDR3 is TGTGCCAGCAGCTTAGGCAGGGTGGACACAGATACGCAGTATTTT. Protein sequence: CASSLGRVDTDTQYF. V is TRBV7-9 and J is TRBJ2-3; D may be TRBD1 (5 bases). Trimming stripped 1 base from V and 2 bases from J, with 10 bases between. Germline V gene sequence: CDR1 SEHNR, CDR2 FQNEAQ (reference sequence). The CDR3 contains 15 residues. The complete variable domain, with remaining parts taken from reference TRBV7-9 and TRBJ2-3, reads DTGVSQNPRHKITKRGQNVTFRCDPISEHNRLYWYRQTLGQGPEFLTYFQNEAQLEKSRLLSDRFSAERPKGSFSTLEIQRTEQGDSAMYLCASSLGRVDTDTQYFGPGTRLTVL.

The genes are TRBV5-1 and TRBJ2-5, with 9 bases identical to TRBD1. This CDR3 contains 15 residues. Germline assignment: CDR1 SGHRS and CDR2 YFSETQ. Germline trimming cut 0 bases from V and 5 bases from J; bases unmatched to any gene: 5. The CDR3 sequence is CASSLANGQGETQYF. CDR3 bases: TGCGCCAGCAGCTTGGCCAATGGACAGGGGGAGACCCAGTACTTC.

The chain is built from TRBV18 and TRBJ1-1; tentatively, D is TRBD1 (5 bases). The V end was cut by 3 bases, the J end by 4 bases, with 9 bases between. Germline V gene lookup returns CDR1 KGHSH and CDR2 LQKENI. CDR3 length: 13 amino acids. The CDR3 DNA is TGTGCCAGCTCACCCCGACAGAGCACTGAAGCTTTCTTT. It translates to CASSPRQSTEAFF.

V and J are TRBV4-1 and TRBJ1-6; the D is unclear. Deletions cut 1 base from V and 14 bases from J, with 9 bases between. The germline V gene has CDR1 MGHRA and CDR2 YSYEKL. CDR3 length: 12 amino acids. CDR3 sequence reads: CASSQVPGSLHF. CDR3 in DNA: TGCGCCAGCAGCCAAGTTCCGGGTTCCCTCCACTTT.

J is TRBJ1-5 and V is TRBV21-1; TRBD1 reflects the table's D call only, with no check against the DNA. TRBV21-1 corresponds to a pseudogene. The CDR3 totals 15 residues. CDR3: CASSKESTENQPQHF. DNA for the CDR3: TGTGCCAGCAGCAAAGAGTCTACAGAGAATCAGCCCCAGCATTTT.

The V call is TRBV11-2, the J call TRBJ2-1; D may be TRBD2 (5 bases). The V gene lost 5 bases and the J gene lost 7 bases, with 9 bases spanning the gap. The CDR3 contains 12 residues. From germline, CDR1 is SGHAT and CDR2 FQNNGV. CDR3: CASSRTRNEQFF. The CDR3 coding sequence is TGTGCCAGCAGCCGGACTCGGAATGAGCAGTTCTTC.

The chain links TRBV6-5 to TRBJ2-7; no clear D gene. Germline lookup yields CDR1 MNHEY and CDR2 SVGAGI. CDR3 length: 13 residues. The V gene lost 3 bases and the J gene lost 7 bases, with 13 bases spanning the gap. The CDR3 DNA reads as TGTGCCAGCAGTTATGATAGAGAATGGGAGCAGTACTTC. This sequence encodes CASSYDREWEQYF.

CDR3 DNA sequence: TGCGCCAGCAGCTTGATCCCCCCCGACGGGACTGAAGCTTTCTTT. Translated, it gives CASSLIPPDGTEAFF. The rearrangement uses TRBV5-1 and TRBJ1-1; D unclear. CDR3 length equals 15 residues. V gave up 1 base and J gave up 5 bases, with 15 bases separating them. Germline V gene lookup returns CDR1 SGHRS and CDR2 YFSETQ.

The chain uses TRBV19 and TRBJ2-3; 9 bases map to TRBD1. The V segment lost 8 bases and the J segment 6 bases; nucleotides outside the gene matches: 9. CDR1 is LNHDA and CDR2 is SQIVND in the germline V gene (reference sequence). The CDR3 is 14 amino acids. The CDR3 sequence is CASAVQGAWDTQYF. In nucleotides, the CDR3 is TGTGCCAGTGCCGTACAGGGGGCATGGGATACGCAGTATTTT.

This clone is medium-sized. The CDR3 reads CASSWREQSSGNTIYF. Written as DNA, the CDR3 is TGTGCCAGCAGCTGGAGGGAACAGAGCTCTGGAAACACCATATATTTT. V usage is TRBV5-5 and J usage is TRBJ1-3; no clear D gene. Germline V gene sequence: CDR1 SGHKS, CDR2 YYEKEE (reference sequence). V lost 3 bases, J lost 0 bases, and 13 bases lay in between. The CDR3 has 16 residues.

The chain is built from TRBV15 and TRBJ1-5, with D tentatively TRBD1 (5 bases). CDR1 is LNHNV and CDR2 is YYDKDF in the germline V gene (reference sequence). This CDR3 region has 16 residues. V lost 0 bases to trimming and J lost 2 bases, with 11 bases between them. The CDR3 loop is CATSRDWGEGNQPQHF. For the CDR3, the DNA is TGTGCCACCAGCAGAGATTGGGGGGAGGGCAATCAGCCCCAGCATTTT.